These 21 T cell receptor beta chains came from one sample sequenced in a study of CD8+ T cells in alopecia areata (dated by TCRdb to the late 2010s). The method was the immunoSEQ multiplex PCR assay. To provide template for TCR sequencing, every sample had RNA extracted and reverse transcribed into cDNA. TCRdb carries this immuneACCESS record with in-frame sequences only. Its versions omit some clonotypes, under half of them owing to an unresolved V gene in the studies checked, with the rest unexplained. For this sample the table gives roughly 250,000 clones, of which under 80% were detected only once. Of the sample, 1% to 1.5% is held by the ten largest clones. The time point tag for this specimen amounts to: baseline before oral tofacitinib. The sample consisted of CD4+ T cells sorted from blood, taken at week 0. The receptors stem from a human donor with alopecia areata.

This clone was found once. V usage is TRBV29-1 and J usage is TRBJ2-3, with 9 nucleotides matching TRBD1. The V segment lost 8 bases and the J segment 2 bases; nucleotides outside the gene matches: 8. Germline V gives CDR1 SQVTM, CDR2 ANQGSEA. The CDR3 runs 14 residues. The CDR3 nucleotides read TGCAGCTGGGGACAGGGTGGGACCACAGATACGCAGTATTTT. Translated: CSWGQGGTTDTQYF.

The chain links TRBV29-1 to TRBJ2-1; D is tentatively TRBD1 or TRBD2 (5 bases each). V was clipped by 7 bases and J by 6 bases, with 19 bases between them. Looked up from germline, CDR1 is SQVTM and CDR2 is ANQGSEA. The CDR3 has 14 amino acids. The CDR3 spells CSAPLPGRSNEQFF. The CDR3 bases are TGCAGCGCTCCCTTACCGGGACGTAGCAATGAGCAGTTCTTC.

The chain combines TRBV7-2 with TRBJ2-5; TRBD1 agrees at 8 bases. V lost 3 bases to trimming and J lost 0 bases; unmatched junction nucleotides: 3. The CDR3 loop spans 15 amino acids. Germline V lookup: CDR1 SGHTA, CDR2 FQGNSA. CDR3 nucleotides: TGTGCCAGCAGCTTTAGGACAGGGCACCAAGAGACCCAGTACTTC. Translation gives CASSFRTGHQETQYF.

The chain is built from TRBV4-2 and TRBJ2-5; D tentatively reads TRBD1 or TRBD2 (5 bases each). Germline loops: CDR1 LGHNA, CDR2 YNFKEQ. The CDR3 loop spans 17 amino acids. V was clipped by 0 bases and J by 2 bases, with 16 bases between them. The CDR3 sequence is CASSQDGEAWGQETQYF. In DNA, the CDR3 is TGTGCCAGCAGCCAAGATGGAGAGGCCTGGGGGCAAGAGACCCAGTACTTC.

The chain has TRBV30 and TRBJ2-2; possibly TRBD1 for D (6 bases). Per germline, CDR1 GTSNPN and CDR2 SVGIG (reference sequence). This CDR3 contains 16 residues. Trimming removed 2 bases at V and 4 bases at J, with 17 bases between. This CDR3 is CAWSSPYRVGTGELFF. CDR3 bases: TGTGCCTGGAGTTCACCCTACAGGGTTGGCACCGGGGAGCTGTTTTTT.

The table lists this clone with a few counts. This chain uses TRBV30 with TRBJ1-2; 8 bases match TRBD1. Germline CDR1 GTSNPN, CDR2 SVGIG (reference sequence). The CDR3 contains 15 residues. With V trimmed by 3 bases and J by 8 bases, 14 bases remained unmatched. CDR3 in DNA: TGTGCCTGGAGATCCGGGGACAGGTCTCCACCGGGCTACACCTTC. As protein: CAWRSGDRSPPGYTF.

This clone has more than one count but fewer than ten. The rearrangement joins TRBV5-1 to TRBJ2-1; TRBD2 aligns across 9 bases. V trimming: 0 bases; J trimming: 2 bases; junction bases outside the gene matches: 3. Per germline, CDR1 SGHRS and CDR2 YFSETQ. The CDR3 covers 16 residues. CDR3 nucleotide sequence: TGCGCCAGCAGCTTGGCCGCTAGCGGGACCTACAATGAGCAGTTCTTC. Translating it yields CASSLAASGTYNEQFF.

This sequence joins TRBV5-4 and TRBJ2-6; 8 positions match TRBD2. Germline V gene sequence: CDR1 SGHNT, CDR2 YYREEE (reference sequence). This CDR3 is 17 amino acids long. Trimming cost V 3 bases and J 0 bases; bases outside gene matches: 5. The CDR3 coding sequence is TGTGCCAGCAGCTGGACTAGCTCCTTCTCTGGGGCCAACGTCCTGACTTTC. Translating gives CASSWTSSFSGANVLTF.

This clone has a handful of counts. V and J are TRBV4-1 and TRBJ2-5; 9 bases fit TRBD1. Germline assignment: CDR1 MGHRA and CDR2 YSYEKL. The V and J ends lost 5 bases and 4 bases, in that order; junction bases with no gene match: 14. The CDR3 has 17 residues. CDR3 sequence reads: CASSSRDRAAFRETQYF. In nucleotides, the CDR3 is TGCGCCAGCAGCTCCCGGGACAGGGCAGCATTTAGAGAGACCCAGTACTTC.

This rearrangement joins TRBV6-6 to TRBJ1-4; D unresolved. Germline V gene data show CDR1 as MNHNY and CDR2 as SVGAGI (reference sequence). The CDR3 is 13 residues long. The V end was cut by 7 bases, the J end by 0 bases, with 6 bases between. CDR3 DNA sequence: TGTGCCAGCAAAATCGCAACTAATGAAAAACTGTTTTTT. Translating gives CASKIATNEKLFF.

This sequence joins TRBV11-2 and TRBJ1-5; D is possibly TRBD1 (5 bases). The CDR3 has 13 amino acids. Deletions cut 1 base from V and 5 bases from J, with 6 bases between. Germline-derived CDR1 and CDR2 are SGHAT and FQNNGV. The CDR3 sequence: CASSLGGHQPQHF. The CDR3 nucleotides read TGTGCCAGCAGCTTAGGGGGACATCAGCCCCAGCATTTT.

For the CDR3, the DNA is TGTGCCACTGTACGACAGCCACCGGGGCCCCAGCATTTT. Its translation is CATVRQPPGPQHF. The rearrangement links TRBV6-6 to TRBJ1-5; a weak D match, TRBD1 (5 bases). V gave up 10 bases and J gave up 9 bases, with 19 bases separating them. The CDR3 sequence is 13 residues long. Germline V CDR1 and CDR2: MNHNY, SVGAGI (reference sequence).

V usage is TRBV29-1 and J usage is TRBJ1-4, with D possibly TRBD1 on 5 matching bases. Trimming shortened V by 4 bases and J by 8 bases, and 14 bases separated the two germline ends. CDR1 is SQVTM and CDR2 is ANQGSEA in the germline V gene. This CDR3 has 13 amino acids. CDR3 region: CSVGTRSGEKLFF. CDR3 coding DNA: TGCAGCGTTGGGACAAGGTCGGGCGAAAAACTGTTTTTT. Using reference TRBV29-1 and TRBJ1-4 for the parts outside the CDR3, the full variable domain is SAVISQKPSRDICQRGTSLTIQCQVDSQVTMMFWYRQQPGQSLTLIATANQGSEATYESGFVIDKFPISRPNLTFSTLTVSNMSPEDSSIYLCSVGTRSGEKLFFGSGTQLSVL.

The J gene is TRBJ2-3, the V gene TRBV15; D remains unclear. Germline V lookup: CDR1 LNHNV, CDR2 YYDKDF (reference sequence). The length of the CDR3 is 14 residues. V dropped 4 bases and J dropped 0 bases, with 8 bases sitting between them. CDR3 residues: CATSTAASTDTQYF. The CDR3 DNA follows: TGTGCCACCAGCACGGCAGCTAGCACAGATACGCAGTATTTT.

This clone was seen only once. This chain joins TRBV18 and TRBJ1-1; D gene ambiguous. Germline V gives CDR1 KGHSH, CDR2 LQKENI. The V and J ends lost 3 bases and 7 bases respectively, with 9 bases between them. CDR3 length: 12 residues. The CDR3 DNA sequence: TGTGCCAGCTCACCTGGCAGGTATGAAGCTTTCTTT. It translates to CASSPGRYEAFF.

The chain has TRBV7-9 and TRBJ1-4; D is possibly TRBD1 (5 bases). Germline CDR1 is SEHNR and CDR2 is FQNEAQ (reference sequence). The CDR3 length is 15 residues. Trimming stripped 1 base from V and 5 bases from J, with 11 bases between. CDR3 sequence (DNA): TGTGCCAGCAGCTTAGACGGCAGGGCGAATGAAAAACTGTTTTTT. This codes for CASSLDGRANEKLFF.

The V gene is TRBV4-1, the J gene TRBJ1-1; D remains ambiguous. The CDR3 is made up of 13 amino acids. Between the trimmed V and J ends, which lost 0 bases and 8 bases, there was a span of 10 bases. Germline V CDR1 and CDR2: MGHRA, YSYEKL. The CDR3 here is CASSQDWPREAFF. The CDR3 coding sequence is TGCGCCAGCAGCCAAGATTGGCCCAGGGAAGCTTTCTTT.

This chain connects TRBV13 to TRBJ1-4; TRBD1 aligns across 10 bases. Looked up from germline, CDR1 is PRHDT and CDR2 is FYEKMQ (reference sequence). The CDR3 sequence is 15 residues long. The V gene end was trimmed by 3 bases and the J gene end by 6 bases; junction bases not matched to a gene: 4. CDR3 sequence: CASSFSGTGDEKLFF. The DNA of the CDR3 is TGTGCCAGCAGCTTCTCCGGGACAGGGGATGAAAAACTGTTTTTT.

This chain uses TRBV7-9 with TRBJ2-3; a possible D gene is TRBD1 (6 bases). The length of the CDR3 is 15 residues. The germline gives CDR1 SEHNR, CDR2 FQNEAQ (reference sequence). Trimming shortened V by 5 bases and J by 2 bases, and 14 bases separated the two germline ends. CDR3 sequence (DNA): TGTGCCAGCAGCCCTGGACAGACCATCACAGATACGCAGTATTTT. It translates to CASSPGQTITDTQYF.

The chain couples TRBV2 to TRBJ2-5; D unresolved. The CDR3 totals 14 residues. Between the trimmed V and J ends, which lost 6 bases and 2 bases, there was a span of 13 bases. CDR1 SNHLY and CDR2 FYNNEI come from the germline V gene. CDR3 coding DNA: TGTGCCAGCAGCCTGAACCAGCTACAAGAGACCCAGTACTTC. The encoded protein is CASSLNQLQETQYF.

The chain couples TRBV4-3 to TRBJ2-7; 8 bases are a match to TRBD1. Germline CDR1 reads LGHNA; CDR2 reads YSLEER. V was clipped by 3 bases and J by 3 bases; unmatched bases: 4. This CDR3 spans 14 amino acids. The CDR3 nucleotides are TGCGCCAGCAGCCACCGGACAGGGCTCTACGAGCAGTACTTC. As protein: CASSHRTGLYEQYF.